This T cell receptor (beta chain) was profiled in a study of T cell changes during pregnancy in multiple sclerosis. Data came from immunoSEQ multiplex PCR; TCRdb stores just in-frame clones and leaves some out. In the table there are around 61,000 clones, about 87% of which are singletons. Germline V gene data show CDR1 as LNHDA and CDR2 as SQIVND (reference sequence). V gave up 4 bases and J gave up 2 bases, with 11 bases separating them. This CDR3 is 14 amino acids long. This TCR was sampled from a female donor in good health, enrolled as a control in a pregnancy study. The source material was peripheral blood, sampled in the first trimester of pregnancy. The chain recombines TRBV19 with TRBJ1-1; D is perhaps TRBD1 (5 bases). CDR3 in DNA: TGTGCCAGTAGTACCACAACAGGTAACACTGAAGCTTTCTTT. It codes for CASSTTTGNTEAFF.